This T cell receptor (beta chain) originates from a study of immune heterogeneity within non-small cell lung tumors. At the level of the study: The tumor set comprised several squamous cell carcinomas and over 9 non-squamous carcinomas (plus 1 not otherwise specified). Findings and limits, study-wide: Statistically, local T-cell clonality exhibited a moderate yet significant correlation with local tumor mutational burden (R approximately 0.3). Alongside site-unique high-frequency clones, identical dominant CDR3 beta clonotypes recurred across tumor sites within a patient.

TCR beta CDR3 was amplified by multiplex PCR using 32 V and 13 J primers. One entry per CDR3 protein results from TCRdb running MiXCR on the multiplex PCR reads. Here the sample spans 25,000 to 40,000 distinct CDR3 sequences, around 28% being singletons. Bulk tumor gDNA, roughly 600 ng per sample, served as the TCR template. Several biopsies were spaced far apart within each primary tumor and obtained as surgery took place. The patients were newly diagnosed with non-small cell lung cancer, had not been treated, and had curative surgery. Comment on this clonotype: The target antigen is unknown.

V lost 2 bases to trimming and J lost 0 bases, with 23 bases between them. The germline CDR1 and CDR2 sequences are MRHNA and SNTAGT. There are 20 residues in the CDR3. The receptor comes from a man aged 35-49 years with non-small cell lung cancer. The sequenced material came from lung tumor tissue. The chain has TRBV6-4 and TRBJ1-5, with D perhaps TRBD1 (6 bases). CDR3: CASSDQGRGWTSGSNQPQHF. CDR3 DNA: TGTGCCAGCAGTGACCAGGGGAGGGGGTGGACTTCAGGTAGCAATCAGCCCCAGCATTTT.